A single sample gave rise to the 22 T cell receptor beta chains below, sequenced in a study of blood T cell repertoires in COVID-19. Sequencing used immunoSEQ multiplex PCR; TCRdb keeps in-frame clones, though not all of them. The sample consists of more than 300,000 clones, approximately 88% of them appearing once. Sequenced: peripheral blood. All receptors derive from a woman aged 25 to 39 with COVID-19, enrolled during active disease.

The chain is built from TRBV5-1 and TRBJ2-3, with TRBD1 matching 10 bases. The CDR3 runs 19 residues. Per the germline V gene, CDR1 is SGHRS and CDR2 is YFSETQ. The ends lost 1 base at V and 4 bases at J; junction bases unmatched: 15. In nucleotides, the CDR3 is TGCGCCAGCAGCTTGTTCCTTAGACAGGGGGCCCTACAGGCAGATACGCAGTATTTT. Amino acids: CASSLFLRQGALQADTQYF.

The CDR3 protein is CASSDGETYNEQFF. CDR3 coding DNA: TGCGCCAGCAGTGACGGGGAGACCTACAATGAGCAGTTCTTC. This chain joins TRBV10-1 and TRBJ2-1, with a weak D call TRBD2 (5 bases). CDR1 is WNHNN and CDR2 is SYGVQD in the germline V gene (reference sequence). Trimming took 3 bases from V and 2 from J, leaving 8 bases between them. This CDR3 has 14 amino acids.

This rearrangement joins TRBV5-1 to TRBJ2-1; TRBD2 aligns across 7 bases. The V and J ends lost 2 bases and 6 bases, in that order; junction bases with no gene match: 5. From germline, CDR1 is SGHRS and CDR2 YFSETQ. This CDR3 contains 14 residues. The DNA of the CDR3 is TGCGCCAGCAGCTTTGGGGCTAGCGGCAATGAGCAGTTCTTC. It translates to CASSFGASGNEQFF.

This clone was observed a single time. The V call is TRBV24-1, the J call TRBJ2-1; TRBD2 agrees at 8 bases. Germline V lookup: CDR1 KGHDR, CDR2 SFDVKD. This CDR3 is built from 14 residues. After removal of 4 bases from V and 6 bases from J, the junction contained 4 bases not matched to a gene. CDR3 amino acids: CATSDSGGGNEQFF. Written as DNA, the CDR3 is TGTGCCACCAGTGACTCCGGGGGGGGCAATGAGCAGTTCTTC.

The chain has TRBV7-9 and TRBJ1-1; 11 bases match TRBD1. With 3 bases clipped from V and 5 bases from J, the junction kept 2 bases outside the gene matches. Germline V gene lookup returns CDR1 SEHNR and CDR2 FQNEAQ (reference sequence). CDR3 length: 14 residues. CDR3 in amino acids: CASSFWDRGTEAFF. Here the CDR3 DNA reads TGTGCCAGCAGCTTCTGGGACAGGGGGACTGAAGCTTTCTTT.

The chain has TRBV19 and TRBJ2-2; 13 nucleotides agree with TRBD2. The CDR3 spans 16 residues. J lost 4 bases, V lost 3 bases, and 2 bases had no gene match. From germline, CDR1 is LNHDA and CDR2 SQIVND (reference sequence). The CDR3 DNA reads as TGTGCCAGTAGTATCCGGACTAGCGGGGGCACCGGGGAGCTGTTTTTT. It encodes CASSIRTSGGTGELFF.

The genes are TRBV6-1 and TRBJ2-7; the D gene is possibly TRBD1 (6 bases). This CDR3 comprises 17 residues. Germline V gives CDR1 MNHNS, CDR2 SASEGT. Trimming pared 2 bases from V and 0 bases from J, leaving 17 bases between. The CDR3 sequence is CASSERDLGGSSYEQYF. The CDR3 DNA sequence: TGTGCCAGCAGTGAACGTGACTTAGGGGGTAGCTCCTACGAGCAGTACTTC.

The chain uses TRBV2 and TRBJ2-5, with TRBD1 matching over 11 bases. This CDR3 region has 14 residues. Germline values: CDR1 SNHLY, CDR2 FYNNEI. V dropped 7 bases and J dropped 7; count of bases not matched to a gene: 8. CDR3 sequence: CASKGTGGLLTQYF. The CDR3 bases are TGTGCCAGCAAGGGGACAGGGGGTCTTCTGACCCAGTACTTC.

J is TRBJ1-5 and V is TRBV19, with D uncertain. There are 16 residues in the CDR3. Germline values: CDR1 LNHDA, CDR2 SQIVND (reference sequence). Trimming stripped 4 bases from V and 0 bases from J, with 13 bases between. The CDR3 DNA reads as TGTGCCAGTAGTACCCGTGGAGATTATAGCAATCAGCCCCAGCATTTT. Residues: CASSTRGDYSNQPQHF.

This chain joins TRBV9 and TRBJ1-1; D might be TRBD1 (5 bases). CDR1 and CDR2 from the germline V gene are SGDLS and YYNGEE. This CDR3 comprises 13 residues. Trimming removed 2 bases from V and 4 bases from J, with 9 bases in between. The CDR3 nucleotides are TGTGCCAGCAGCGTTAGGGGATCCACTGAAGCTTTCTTT. This encodes CASSVRGSTEAFF.

The J gene is TRBJ2-2, the V gene TRBV4-3, with TRBD2 identical over 8 bases. This CDR3 is 15 amino acids long. CDR1 LGHNA and CDR2 YSLEER come from the germline V gene. Trimming at V came to 2 bases and at J to 6 bases, leaving 5 bases not matched to a gene. The CDR3 loop reads CASSQTRTSPGELFF. The CDR3 region has the DNA TGCGCCAGCAGCCAAACTCGGACTAGCCCCGGGGAGCTGTTTTTT.

The rearrangement links TRBV2 to TRBJ1-1; 7 bases are shared with TRBD1. V trimming: 7 bases; J trimming: 6 bases; junction bases outside the gene matches: 8. Per germline, CDR1 SNHLY and CDR2 FYNNEI. This CDR3 has 13 amino acids. CDR3 in DNA: TGTGCCAGCATGGGGGACAGTTTATCTGAAGCTTTCTTT. This translates into CASMGDSLSEAFF.

The rearrangement links TRBV6-1 to TRBJ1-1; unclear D gene. Germline V gene lookup returns CDR1 MNHNS and CDR2 SASEGT. The CDR3 has 14 amino acids. Trimming cost V 1 base and J 0 bases, with 6 bases left between them. The CDR3 nucleotides are TGTGCCAGCAGTGAAGATTCTCTGAACACTGAAGCTTTCTTT. Amino acids: CASSEDSLNTEAFF.

J is TRBJ1-5 and V is TRBV7-9; D not resolved. CDR3 length: 14 amino acids. Trimming cost V 1 base and J 3 bases, with 7 bases left between them. CDR1 and CDR2 from the germline V gene are SEHNR and FQNEAQ (reference sequence). CDR3 in DNA: TGTGCCAGCAGCTTAGGTCCCTCCAATCAGCCCCAGCATTTT. This encodes CASSLGPSNQPQHF.

This rearrangement joins TRBV24-1 to TRBJ1-1; 8 bases are a match to TRBD1. The V gene end was trimmed by 3 bases and the J gene end by 10 bases; junction bases not matched to a gene: 3. The V gene's germline CDR1 is KGHDR and CDR2 SFDVKD. CDR3 length equals 12 residues. This chain's CDR3 is CATSDRQGIAFF. The CDR3 nucleotides are TGTGCCACCAGTGATCGACAGGGGATAGCTTTCTTT.

The chain couples TRBV27 to TRBJ2-3, with 8 bases lining up with TRBD2. J lost 1 base, V lost 4 bases, and 10 bases had no gene match. CDR1 and CDR2 from the germline V gene are MNHEY and SMNVEV (reference sequence). The CDR3 is 17 residues long. The CDR3: CASSSPRLSGGTDTQYF. Here the CDR3 DNA reads TGTGCCAGCAGTTCGCCGCGCCTTAGCGGGGGCACAGATACGCAGTATTTT.

The V gene is TRBV18, the J gene TRBJ1-2, with no clear D. Per the germline V gene, CDR1 is KGHSH and CDR2 is LQKENI. The germline V and J ends were trimmed by 0 bases and 0 bases, with 11 bases remaining between them. CDR3 length equals 16 residues. Here the CDR3 reads CASSPPPGSANYGYTF. The CDR3 DNA sequence: TGTGCCAGCTCACCACCCCCGGGTTCGGCTAACTATGGCTACACCTTC.

This rearrangement joins TRBV2 to TRBJ1-5, with 7 nucleotides matching TRBD1. In germline, CDR1 is SNHLY, CDR2 FYNNEI. The CDR3 runs to 12 residues. The trim removed 8 bases at V and 8 bases at J, leaving 6 bases unmatched. The CDR3 loop reads CASSTGFEPQHF. CDR3 bases: TGTGCCAGCTCGACAGGGTTCGAGCCCCAGCATTTT.

The V gene is TRBV2, the J gene TRBJ1-4; the D gene is possibly TRBD1 (5 bases). V lost 8 bases and J 3 bases, leaving 16 bases between the germline ends. The CDR3 sequence is 15 residues long. Germline V gene data show CDR1 as SNHLY and CDR2 as FYNNEI. The chain's CDR3 is CASVKGRGANEKLFF. The CDR3 DNA sequence: TGTGCCAGCGTGAAGGGGCGCGGGGCTAATGAAAAACTGTTTTTT.

To note about this clone: The same CDR3 can be traced to other DNA sequences in this sample. The chain has TRBV19 and TRBJ1-1, with D unclear. Germline lookup yields CDR1 LNHDA and CDR2 SQIVND (reference sequence). This CDR3 has 13 amino acids. V was pared by 0 bases and J by 2 bases, with 4 bases between. DNA of the CDR3: TGTGCCAGTAGTATAGATCAAAACACTGAAGCTTTCTTT. Translation: CASSIDQNTEAFF. The full variable domain, with the rest looked up from reference TRBV19 and TRBJ1-1, is DGGITQSPKYLFRKEGQNVTLSCEQNLNHDAMYWYRQDPGQGLRLIYYSQIVNDFQKGDIAEGYSVSREKKESFPLTVTSAQKNPTAFYLCASSIDQNTEAFFGQGTRLTVV.

The V gene is TRBV4-2, the J gene TRBJ2-1, with 9 bases identical to TRBD2. Per germline, CDR1 LGHNA and CDR2 YNFKEQ. The CDR3 loop spans 19 amino acids. The junction had 13 bases not matched to a gene; V was cut back by 3 bases and J by 1 base. CDR3 in DNA: TGTGCCAGCAGCCAGGCATTAGGCGGGGGGGCCTTTTCCTACAATGAGCAGTTCTTC. This encodes CASSQALGGGAFSYNEQFF.

The rearrangement joins TRBV10-3 to TRBJ1-1; tentatively, D is TRBD1 (6 bases). The CDR3 totals 13 residues. V was trimmed by 6 bases and J by 4 bases, leaving 12 bases between them. Germline lookup yields CDR1 ENHRY and CDR2 SYGVKD. The CDR3 here is CAIRGQQGTEAFF. The CDR3 DNA is TGTGCCATCAGAGGTCAACAGGGCACTGAAGCTTTCTTT.